This T cell receptor (beta chain) was found in a study of beta chain features in type 1 diabetes. A sort by CD45RO/CCR7/CD25/CD127/CD95/CD27 yielded CD4+ naive, central memory, regulatory and stem cell-like memory cells. All sorted populations exceeded 95% purity. After removal of 7 bases from V and 5 bases from J, the junction contained 11 bases not matched to a gene. This CDR3 is built from 15 residues. The germline CDR1 and CDR2 sequences are SNHLY and FYNNEI. Study-wide findings and caveats: A moderate, significant TCRB CDR3 shortening appeared in type 1 diabetes across four CD4+ subsets. A closer apparent resemblance between naive, central memory and Treg TCRB repertoires was seen in patients than in healthy donors.

Expressed TCRB transcripts got sequenced, as all isolated RNA was reverse transcribed. Libraries were prepared by immunoSEQ multiplex PCR; TCRdb keeps only in-frame clonotypes and omits some of them. The data contain 250,000 to 350,000 clones, 14% of them singletons. This clone was observed a few times. No antigen is known for it. The genes are TRBV2 and TRBJ2-5; 9 bases agree with TRBD1. Sequencing used naive CD4+ T cells from blood. The origin of this receptor is a man aged 30 to 39 with type 1 diabetes. The CDR3 coding sequence is TGTGCCAGCAATCTTGGGGGACAGGGAGGGGAGACCCAGTACTTC. Translation gives CASNLGGQGGETQYF.